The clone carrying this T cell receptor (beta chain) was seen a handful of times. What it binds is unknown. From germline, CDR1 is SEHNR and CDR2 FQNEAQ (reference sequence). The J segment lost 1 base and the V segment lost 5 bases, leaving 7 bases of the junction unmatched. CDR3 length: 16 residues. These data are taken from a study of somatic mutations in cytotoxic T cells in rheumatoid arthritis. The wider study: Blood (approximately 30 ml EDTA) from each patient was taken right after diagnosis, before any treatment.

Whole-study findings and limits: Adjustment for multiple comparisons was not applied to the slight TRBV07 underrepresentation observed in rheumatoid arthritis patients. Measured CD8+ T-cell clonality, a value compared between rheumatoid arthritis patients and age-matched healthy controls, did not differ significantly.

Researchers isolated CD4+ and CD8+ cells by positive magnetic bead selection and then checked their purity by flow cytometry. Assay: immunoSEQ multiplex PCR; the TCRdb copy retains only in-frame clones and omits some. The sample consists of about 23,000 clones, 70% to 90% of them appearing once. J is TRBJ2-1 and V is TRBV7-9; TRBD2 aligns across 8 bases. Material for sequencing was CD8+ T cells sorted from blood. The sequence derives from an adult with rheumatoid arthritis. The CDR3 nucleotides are TGTGCCAGCAGCCCCACTAGCGGATTATCCTACAATGAGCAGTTCTTC. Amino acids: CASSPTSGLSYNEQFF.